The source of this T cell receptor (beta chain) is a study of glioma-infiltrating T cells. The CDR3 is made up of 18 amino acids. Per germline, CDR1 SGHVS and CDR2 FNYEAQ. J gave up 2 bases and V 1 base, and 10 bases lay outside the gene matches. The iRepertoire nested amplicon-rescue multiplex PCR amplified TCR alpha and beta CDR3s from RNA. MiXCR, run by TCRdb on the multiplex PCR reads, gives a single entry per CDR3 protein. The sample contains a few hundred thousand distinct CDR3 sequences, roughly two fifths of which appear only once. Concerning this clonotype itself: A clone one base away is much larger, so this may be a read error. Because it lacks the conserved phenylalanine or tryptophan at the end, this CDR3 is likely a read error.

V usage is TRBV7-6 and J usage is TRBJ2-2; 7 bases are a match to TRBD2. This receptor was obtained from a human donor with low-grade glioma or glioblastoma, undergoing nonglioma brain surgery, or in good health (not recorded which). Sequenced: glioma tissue, nonneoplastic brain tissue, or PBMCs (not recorded which). The CDR3 reads CASSLVMPSGTNTGELFS. The CDR3 DNA reads as TGTGCCAGCAGCTTAGTCATGCCTAGCGGAACTAACACCGGGGAGCTGTTTTCT.